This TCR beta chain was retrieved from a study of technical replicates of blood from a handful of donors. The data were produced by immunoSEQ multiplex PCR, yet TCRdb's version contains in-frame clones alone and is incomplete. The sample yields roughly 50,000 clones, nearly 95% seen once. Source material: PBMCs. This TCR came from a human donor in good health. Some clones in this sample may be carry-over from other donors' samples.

The CDR3 protein is CASSYDSGGRGEAFF. The CDR3 bases are TGTGCCAGCAGTTACGATTCGGGTGGCAGGGGTGAAGCTTTCTTT. The rearrangement links TRBV6-5 to TRBJ1-1; tentative D call: TRBD1 (6 bases). Germline-derived CDR1 and CDR2 are MNHEY and SVGAGI. V was shortened by 2 bases and J by 7 bases, with 17 bases between the two germline ends. The CDR3 is made up of 15 amino acids.